These 20 T cell receptor beta chains came from one sample sequenced in a study of blood T cell repertoires in COVID-19. Only in-frame clones appear in the TCRdb table, and some are missing; sequencing was by immunoSEQ multiplex PCR. This sample has approximately 190,000 clones, with 65% to 90% found just once. Sequencing was done on a sample of peripheral blood. These receptors originate from a man older than 75 with acute or convalescent COVID-19.

This sequence joins TRBV28 and TRBJ2-5, with no clear D. Germline CDR1 reads MDHEN; CDR2 reads SYDVKM. With 3 bases removed from V and 4 bases from J, the gap between germline ends came to 15 bases. The CDR3 consists of 15 residues. The CDR3 DNA is TGTGCCAGCAGTTTCCCCAGTTCTTTATTAGAGACCCAGTACTTC. This codes for CASSFPSSLLETQYF.

This rearrangement joins TRBV9 to TRBJ1-1; TRBD1 agrees at 8 bases. With 3 bases clipped from V and 4 bases from J, the junction kept 5 bases outside the gene matches. Germline CDR1 reads SGDLS; CDR2 reads YYNGEE. The CDR3 has 14 amino acids. The DNA of the CDR3 is TGTGCCAGCAGCGCGGCAGGGGGCACCACTGAAGCTTTCTTT. Protein product: CASSAAGGTTEAFF.

As for this clone: Other DNA sequences in the same sample also yield this CDR3. In nucleotides, the CDR3 is TGTGCCAGCAGTTATGTCGGCAGGGGGAATTCACCCCTCCACTTT. Its translation: CASSYVGRGNSPLHF. The chain is built from TRBV6-5 and TRBJ1-6, with TRBD1 matching 7 bases. Germline V gene lookup returns CDR1 MNHEY and CDR2 SVGAGI. V shed 3 bases and J 7 bases; nucleotides not matched to a gene: 6. The CDR3 loop spans 15 amino acids.

This clone was found once. The rearrangement uses TRBV4-1 and TRBJ2-1; 15 nucleotides align to TRBD2. The CDR3 covers 21 residues. CDR1 is MGHRA, CDR2 YSYEKL, per germline. V trimming: 4 bases; J trimming: 11 bases; junction bases outside the gene matches: 24. The CDR3 protein is CASSLGLAGGNPSFYDGQQFF. CDR3 nucleotide sequence: TGCGCCAGCAGCCTGGGACTAGCGGGAGGCAACCCGAGTTTTTACGACGGACAGCAGTTCTTC.

CDR3 residues: CATSDWQGANFGEQFF. In nucleotides, the CDR3 is TGTGCCACCAGTGATTGGCAGGGGGCTAATTTTGGTGAGCAGTTCTTC. V gene TRBV24-1 combines with J gene TRBJ2-1; 8 bases line up with TRBD1. Per germline, CDR1 KGHDR and CDR2 SFDVKD. With 2 bases clipped from V and 9 bases from J, the junction kept 11 bases outside the gene matches. The CDR3 contains 16 residues.

In this sample, this clone turned up a few times. The chain uses TRBV20-1 and TRBJ2-1, with D possibly being TRBD2 (6 bases). Trimming stripped 3 bases from V and 9 bases from J, with 15 bases between. Per the germline V gene, CDR1 is DFQATT and CDR2 is SNEGSKA (reference sequence). The CDR3 runs 13 residues. The CDR3 DNA is TGCAGTGCTAGTCGTCCGGGGGATCGTGAGCAGTTCTTC. It specifies CSASRPGDREQFF.

The chain uses TRBV4-1 and TRBJ1-3; D ambiguous. The CDR3 runs 15 residues. V was shortened by 0 bases and J by 3 bases, with 9 bases between the two germline ends. Germline CDR1 reads MGHRA; CDR2 reads YSYEKL. As DNA, the CDR3 is TGCGCCAGCAGCCAAGAGAGAGGTCTTGGAAACACCATATATTTT. Amino acids: CASSQERGLGNTIYF.

The table lists this clone with a few counts. The chain combines TRBV6-6 with TRBJ1-6, with D tentatively TRBD1 (5 bases). Germline CDR1 and CDR2: MNHNY and SVGAGI (reference sequence). The CDR3 is made up of 15 amino acids. Trimming cost V 2 bases and J 7 bases, with 12 bases left between them. In nucleotides, the CDR3 is TGTGCCAGCAGTTACGGGGGGATAACCAATTCACCCCTCCACTTT. It specifies CASSYGGITNSPLHF.

DNA for the CDR3: TGTGCCAGCAGCGATACCGGGACAGGCCCGTACGAGCAGTACTTC. Amino acids: CASSDTGTGPYEQYF. The chain has TRBV7-2 and TRBJ2-7; 8 positions match TRBD1. This CDR3 has 15 residues. Per germline, CDR1 SGHTA and CDR2 FQGNSA. The V segment lost 5 bases and the J segment 4 bases; nucleotides outside the gene matches: 10.

The chain links TRBV11-3 to TRBJ1-3, with D hard to call. This CDR3 spans 15 amino acids. V lost 5 bases and J lost 1, with 12 bases in between. From germline, CDR1 is SGHNT and CDR2 YENEEA. The CDR3 reads CASSETGSSGNTIYF. The CDR3, as DNA: TGTGCCAGCAGCGAGACGGGTTCGTCTGGAAACACCATATATTTT.

The genes are TRBV27 and TRBJ2-7, with 13 bases aligning to TRBD2. Per the germline V gene, CDR1 is MNHEY and CDR2 is SMNVEV (reference sequence). The V segment lost 2 bases and the J segment 2 bases; nucleotides outside the gene matches: 3. The CDR3 contains 16 residues. The CDR3 coding sequence is TGTGCCAGCAGTTTAGCACTAGCGGGAGGGCCCTACGAGCAGTACGTC. Translation gives CASSLALAGGPYEQYV.

This clone was detected once. This rearrangement joins TRBV7-2 to TRBJ2-7, with TRBD2 matching over 14 bases. Germline CDR1 SGHTA, CDR2 FQGNSA. V was pared by 5 bases and J by 7 bases, with 7 bases of the junction left unmatched. The CDR3 spans 15 residues. The CDR3 DNA follows: TGTGCCAGCAGCCCCAGACTAGCGGGAGGGAGGGAGCAGTACTTC. Protein: CASSPRLAGGREQYF.

The chain recombines TRBV30 with TRBJ1-2, with D possibly being TRBD1 (6 bases). CDR3 length: 11 residues. Germline V CDR1 and CDR2: GTSNPN, SVGIG (reference sequence). V was pared by 5 bases and J by 4 bases, with 8 bases between. The CDR3 loop reads CAWDRSYGYTF. The CDR3 DNA follows: TGTGCCTGGGACAGGAGCTATGGCTACACCTTC.

About this clone itself: Its ends do not fully match the called genes, so a read error is possible. The V gene is TRBV7-7, the J gene TRBJ2-2; weak D call: TRBD1 (6 bases). Germline values: CDR1 SSHAT, CDR2 FNYEAQ (reference sequence). The CDR3 has 14 amino acids. CDR3 sequence reads: CASREAGDGGELFF. The CDR3 coding sequence is TGTGCTAGCAGAGAGGCAGGGGATGGCGGGGAGCTGTTTTTT. Drawing the rest from reference TRBV7-7 and TRBJ2-2, the complete variable domain is GAGVSQSPRYKVTKRGQDVTLRCDPISSHATLYWYQQALGQGPEFLTYFNYEAQPDKSGLPSDRFSAERPEGSISTLTIQRTEQRDSAMYRCASREAGDGGELFFGEGSRLTVL.

The chain recombines TRBV7-3 with TRBJ2-7; perhaps TRBD2 as D (5 bases). CDR3 size: 15 residues. With 1 base removed from V and 3 bases from J, the gap between germline ends came to 13 bases. Germline V gene data show CDR1 as SGHTA and CDR2 as FQGTGA. CDR3 loop: CASSLKGGRDYEQYV. CDR3 nucleotides: TGTGCCAGCAGCTTAAAGGGCGGGCGCGACTACGAGCAGTACGTC.

The CDR3: CASSPPGRTSGVYNEQFF. The CDR3 DNA reads TGTGCCAGCTCACCACCGGGTCGGACTAGCGGTGTATACAATGAGCAGTTCTTC. The rearrangement joins TRBV18 to TRBJ2-1, with 10 bases identical to TRBD2. The germline CDR1 and CDR2 sequences are KGHSH and LQKENI. The J segment lost 4 bases and the V segment lost 0 bases, leaving 9 bases of the junction unmatched. The CDR3 covers 18 residues. Filled out from reference TRBV18 and TRBJ2-1, the complete variable domain reads NAGVMQNPRHLVRRRGQEARLRCSPMKGHSHVYWYRQLPEEGLKFMVYLQKENIIDESGMPKERFSAEFPKEGPSILRIQQVVRGDSAAYFCASSPPGRTSGVYNEQFFGPGTRLTVL.

The rearrangement links TRBV3-1 (or the pseudogene TRBV3-2) to TRBJ2-7; no clear D. The CDR3 runs to 13 residues. The V end was cut by 1 base, the J end by 6 bases, with 10 bases between. Per the germline V gene, CDR1 is LGHDT and CDR2 is YNNKEL (reference sequence). The CDR3 DNA reads TGTGCCAGCAGCCAAGCCCTTGTTTCCGAGCAGTACTTC. It yields the protein CASSQALVSEQYF.

The chain recombines TRBV3-1 (or the pseudogene TRBV3-2) with TRBJ1-1; no clear D gene. The CDR3 runs to 13 residues. Germline CDR1 is LGHDT and CDR2 is YNNKEL (reference sequence). V lost 0 bases and J 5 bases, leaving 7 bases between the germline ends. CDR3 in DNA: TGTGCCAGCAGCCAAGAAGGAGGTACTGAAGCTTTCTTT. Amino acid sequence: CASSQEGGTEAFF.

This clone was counted only a few times. This chain links TRBV5-8 with TRBJ1-1; 7 bases match TRBD1. The CDR3 totals 15 residues. The germline V gene encodes CDR1 SGHTS and CDR2 YDEGEE. J lost 1 base, V lost 3 bases, and 6 bases had no gene match. CDR3 loop: CASSSRQGWNTEAFF. In DNA form, the CDR3 reads TGTGCCAGCAGCTCTCGACAGGGTTGGAACACTGAAGCTTTCTTT.

The V gene is TRBV3-1 (or the pseudogene TRBV3-2), the J gene TRBJ1-1; possible D gene TRBD1, 5 bases. Trimming removed 1 base at V and 5 bases at J, with 8 bases between. The CDR3 consists of 13 residues. The germline gives CDR1 LGHDT, CDR2 YNNKEL (reference sequence). In DNA, the CDR3 is TGTGCCAGCAGCCAAGTTAGGGGAACTGAAGCTTTCTTT. Translating it yields CASSQVRGTEAFF.